This T cell receptor (beta chain) was documented in a study of regulatory T cells in long-lasting Graves disease (dated by TCRdb to the early 2020s). In the study overall: Patients with newly diagnosed Graves' disease had been on antithyroid drugs for under 3 months. A total of 33 samples underwent TCR sequencing: around 13 from persistent and 20 from newly diagnosed Graves' disease patients. The study was conducted in China and was registered as a clinical trial. Persistent Graves' disease patients were compared with newly diagnosed Graves' disease patients by peripheral blood TCR sequencing and RNA sequencing.

The method was multiplex PCR. The sequencing machine was an Illumina HiSeq 4000. TCR beta libraries were built with iRepertoire HTBI primers and Arm-PCR amplification of CDR3 regions. Gel purification was performed on PCR products prior to sequencing. In the original analysis: Gene usage analysis of CDR3 amino acid clonotypes relied on the 62 TRBV and 14 TRBJ segments identified across samples. COPE and FqMerger were used to merge filtered high-quality paired reads into contigs. BLAST was used to align contigs to IMGT TRBV, TRBD and TRBJ reference genes, with CDR3 defined following IMGT. Any clonotype with a frequency above 0.1% was classified as a highly expanded clone. Shannon entropy was used to measure repertoire diversity, and the Gini coefficient was used to measure V-J evenness. A clonotype found in more than one individual was treated as public. Clones were called with MiXCR by TCRdb after fastp trimmed the public reads at Q25, and only in-frame beta chains were retained. Each entry merges the rows of one CDR3 protein and shows their most common DNA and genes. These V and J calls are TCRdb output, not the study's own analysis. The sample records under 400,000 distinct CDR3 sequences, 16% of which are singletons. The top ten clones comprise roughly 27% of the sample.

Taken with the paper, the label for time point translates to: newly diagnosed GD, antithyroid drugs for less than 3 months. RNA was extracted from PBMCs in TRIzol for both TCR sequencing and RNA sequencing. The diagnosis of Graves' disease followed American Thyroid Association guidelines. Recruitment of patients was carried out at an endocrinology department in Xi'an, China. Each patient gave 7.5 to 10 milliliters of peripheral blood, collected in an EDTA anticoagulant tube. Ficoll Paque Plus density gradient separation was used to isolate PBMCs, and no further T cell sorting was performed. An Agilent 2100 Bioanalyzer and agarose gel were used to assess RNA quality, and a NanoDrop 2000 was used to measure RNA concentration. Here is what the overall study found, with its caveats: Persistent Graves' disease patients showed lower TCR Shannon entropy and fewer highly expanded clones than newly diagnosed patients, suggesting clonal expansion. Only the TCR beta chain was sequenced and analyzed. The small sample size was acknowledged by the authors as a limitation that may reduce accuracy. Persistent patients shared more public clonotypes among themselves (approximately 2,500) than newly diagnosed patients did (approximately 970). TRBV28, TRBJ1-2 and TRBJ2-5 were preferentially used in persistent disease, while TRBV20-1 and TRBJ2-1 were favored in newly diagnosed disease. Because the primary lesion, thyroid tissue, could not be accessed, the study looked at peripheral blood alone.

Including cysteine and phenylalanine, the CDR3 has 12 amino acids. Of all the DNA, just the CDR3 is kept, 36 bases in frame from base 1. The germline V gene (reference sequence) specifies GTSNPN as CDR1 and SVGIG as CDR2. The germline ends are 8 bases apart after V is trimmed by 1 base and J by 4 bases. This clonotype appeared many times. Which antigen it targets is not known. No clone much larger than this one lies a single base away; base qualities are absent. These data also formed part of another study, on T cells in Graves' hyperthyroidism and ophthalmopathy. The second study, in turn, reports: A patient counted as having stable Graves' hyperthyroidism if no progression to ophthalmopathy occurred over 18 months of follow-up. Hyperthyroidism patients were newly diagnosed, had a disease duration of under 2 months, and were aged 18 to 65 years. Exclusion was applied to patients with uncontrolled infections, other autoimmune diseases, pregnancy or lactation. Clinical symptoms, serum thyroxine and TRAb, thyroid ultrasound, and orbital computed tomography formed the basis for the diagnoses. For the first round of RT-PCR on the TCR CDR3, the HTBI primer set was used together with the Qiagen OneStep RT-PCR kit. Blood samples also contained most of the expanded thyroid clonotypes (frequency above 0.001), which suggests that blood repertoires may reflect thyroid immune responses. A model built on a 13 V-J signature distinguished ophthalmopathy from stable hyperthyroidism, reaching roughly 88% sensitivity and around 81% specificity in cross-validation and 80%/75% in testing. In validation, progression to ophthalmopathy was predicted by the model with 70.59% sensitivity and 72% to 85% specificity, a median of approximately 6.5 months before onset. To identify distinguishing TCR V-J signatures, a discovery cohort of around 100 patients was used, comprising under 45 with Graves' ophthalmopathy and approximately 57 with stable Graves' hyperthyroidism. Prospective prediction of ophthalmopathy was tested in an independent validation cohort of fewer than 20 hyperthyroidism patients and roughly 16 patients who later progressed to ophthalmopathy. For training and testing, the 80 to 100 patients in the discovery cohort were randomly divided in a 7:3 ratio. The study also compared thyroid tissue and blood T-cell repertoires from five or six Graves' hyperthyroidism patients. After sampling, hyperthyroidism patients received methimazole starting at 30 mg daily, and ophthalmopathy patients received high-dose intravenous methylprednisolone. Libraries were constructed in a second round of multiplex PCR, after which size selection and purification were performed. The libraries were sequenced on an Illumina HiSeq2000 using paired-end 100 bp reads. SOAPnuke was used to process the raw data, throwing out any read that contained adapters or uncalled bases, had a mean Phred below 15, or lacked an exact constant-primer or identifier match. High-quality paired reads were merged with COPE v1.2.5, and unique nucleotide sequences were defined as clonotypes. MiTCR v1.1 was used to align clonotypes to the IMGT TRBV, TRBD and TRBJ reference segments. Analysis was restricted to V-J combinations with a frequency above 0.0001, which covered roughly 99% of repertoires. A TCS score was defined as the ratio of F50 (clonal expansion) to E x V (chaos), with BLOSUM62-based TCRdist applied between CDR3 peptides within each V-J. Welch's t-statistics and random forest reduced around 520 V-J features to about 13, which were used in a naive Bayes classifier (R e1071). No statistical method was used to fix the sample size in advance, and group allocation was not hidden from the investigators. The paper reports TCR Vbeta CDR3 sequencing of some 140 peripheral blood samples: approximately 41 ophthalmopathy, under 85 hyperthyroidism and some 17 progressor patients.

The receptor's source is a middle-aged man with Graves disease. Donor details come from another sample of the same person, matched by shared clones. The V and J segments used are TRBV30 and TRBJ2-7; no D gene can be assigned with confidence. The specimen was peripheral blood mononuclear cells (PBMCs), collected at new diagnosis, from a patient treated with antithyroid drugs. This receptor carries the CDR3 CAWSGSQYEQYF. Read as DNA, the sequence is TGTGCCTGGAGTGGCAGCCAGTACGAGCAGTACTTC.